This is a list of T cell receptor beta chains from one sample in a study of T cell responses to AZD1222 COVID-19 vaccine. Some clones are missing from TCRdb's copy, which holds only in-frame ones; the method was immunoSEQ multiplex PCR. The data contain 180,000 or so clones, 88% of them singletons. The sequencing used peripheral blood, collected 28 days after the second AZD1222 dose. These receptors were obtained from an adult who received the AZD1222 COVID-19 vaccine. Both conserved end residues are part of each CDR3. A D gene is named only where the DNA matches it firmly. Only part of the rows carry a size: once, few, many, or a class if the clone is expanded.

d_call j_call v_call clone_size cdr3_nt cdr3_aa
TRBD1 TRBJ1-2 TRBV19 few TGTGCCAGTAGTGGCCCCCGACAGGGACCGGGTGGCTACACCTTC CASSGPRQGPGGYTF
NA TRBJ1-2 TRBV7-8 NA TGTGCCAGCAGCCCCGACAGAGACTATGGCTACACCTTC CASSPDRDYGYTF
NA TRBJ2-7 TRBV19 NA TGTGCCAGTAGGGGGACGGGTGTCTACGAGCAGTACTTC CASRGTGVYEQYF
NA TRBJ1-6 TRBV28 NA TGTGCCATATTAATGGGCGATAGCTCCTATAATTCACCCCTCCACTTT CAILMGDSSYNSPLHF
NA TRBJ2-6 TRBV4-2 NA TGTGCCAGCAGCCAAGCCCTGGGGGGGGCCAACGTCCTGACTTTC CASSQALGGANVLTF
NA TRBJ1-5 TRBV6-5 NA TGTGCCAGCAGTTACCGCCCGGGTGTCCAGCCCCAGCATTTT CASSYRPGVQPQHF
NA TRBJ2-7 TRBV6-5 NA TGTGCCAGCAGTTACTCGACTGCCCCGGGCTACGAGCAGTACTTC CASSYSTAPGYEQYF
NA TRBJ2-1 TRBV6-5 NA TGTGCCAGCAGCCCGGGAACCGATGAGCAGTTCTTC CASSPGTDEQFF
TRBD2 TRBJ2-7 TRBV7-2 NA TGTGCCAGCAGCTCCTCCGGGACTAGCTACGAGCAGTACTTC CASSSSGTSYEQYF
TRBD1 TRBJ2-7 TRBV12-3/TRBV12-4 NA TGTGCCAGCAGGGGGACAGGGGTCAACGAGCAGTACTTC CASRGTGVNEQYF
TRBD1 TRBJ2-5 TRBV10-3 NA TGTGCCATCAGAGGGGACAGGGGGCTAGTAGAGACCCAGTACTTC CAIRGDRGLVETQYF
NA TRBJ2-3 TRBV10-3 NA TGTGCCATCAGTGAGTCCGACGATACGCAGTATTTT CAISESDDTQYF
NA TRBJ1-4 TRBV4-3 NA TGCGCCAGCAGCCAAGAAAGGGGGGGGCCTGAAAAACTGTTTTTT CASSQERGGPEKLFF
NA TRBJ1-1 TRBV24-1 NA TGTGCCACCAGTGAAGGCGTGGAAGCTTTCTTT CATSEGVEAFF
TRBD1 TRBJ1-1 TRBV30 NA TGTGCCTGGAGTGGAGGGGGCCTTCGGACTGAAGCTTTCTTT CAWSGGGLRTEAFF
NA TRBJ2-7 TRBV2 NA TGTGCCAGCAGGATAACAGGGACATCCTACGAGCAGTACTTC CASRITGTSYEQYF
NA TRBJ1-2 TRBV7-8 NA TGTGCCAGCAGCCTACGACTGGATGGCTACACCTTC CASSLRLDGYTF
NA TRBJ1-3 TRBV6-5 NA TGTGCCAGCTATCGGGACACCATATATTTT CASYRDTIYF
TRBD1 TRBJ1-2 TRBV28 once TGTGCCAGCAGTCTAACAGGGGTTGCGGGGGGTGGCTACACCTTC CASSLTGVAGGGYTF
TRBD2 TRBJ2-1 TRBV7-2 NA TGTGCCAGCAGCCCCCATCGACTAGCTCCTAGCTCCTACAATGAGCAGTTCTTC CASSPHRLAPSSYNEQFF
TRBD1 TRBJ1-4 TRBV5-1 NA TGCGCCAGCAGCTTGGGGTCCGGGACAGTAAATGAAAAACTGTTTTTT CASSLGSGTVNEKLFF
NA TRBJ2-2 TRBV28 NA TGTGCCAGCCGGGAAACGAACACCGGGGAGCTGTTTTTT CASRETNTGELFF
TRBD2 TRBJ2-7 TRBV14 NA TGTGCCAGCAACGACGGGGGGACTAGCGGGAGCGAGCAGTACTTC CASNDGGTSGSEQYF
NA TRBJ2-7 TRBV7-6 NA TGTGCCAGCAGCTTAGGGGCGGGTTCCTACGAGCAGTACTTC CASSLGAGSYEQYF
NA TRBJ2-2 TRBV11-1 once TGTGCCAGCAGCTTACTAGGGGCGGACACCGGGGAGCTGTTTTTT CASSLLGADTGELFF
NA TRBJ2-2 TRBV28 NA TGTGCCAGCAGTTTCCCGCGTCGGGGCAGCTCGAACACCGGGGAGCTGTTTTTT CASSFPRRGSSNTGELFF
NA TRBJ2-5 TRBV4-2 NA TGTGCCAGCAGCCAAGAAGGCACAGTTCAAGAGACCCAGTACTTC CASSQEGTVQETQYF
TRBD1 TRBJ2-7 TRBV6-5 NA TGTGCCAGCAGTTACAACAGGGGCGCCACCTACGAGCAGTACTTC CASSYNRGATYEQYF
TRBD2 TRBJ2-3 TRBV7-3 NA TGTGCCAGCAGCTTACTAGCGGGAGGGATTGGAGGCACAGATACGCAGTATTTT CASSLLAGGIGGTDTQYF
TRBD1 TRBJ2-6 TRBV6-1 NA TGTGCCAGCAGTGAACAGGGGGCTGGGGCCAACGTCCTGACTTTC CASSEQGAGANVLTF
TRBD1 TRBJ1-2 TRBV28 NA TGTGCCAGCAGTTCGGGACAGGGGAGTTATGGCTACACCTTC CASSSGQGSYGYTF
TRBD1 TRBJ1-4 TRBV5-6 NA TGTGCCAGCAGCTTGACAGGGGGGGATGAAAAACTGTTTTTT CASSLTGGDEKLFF
TRBD1 TRBJ2-7 TRBV15 NA TGTGCCACCAGCGTAGACAGGGGGCGGTACGAGCAGTACTTC CATSVDRGRYEQYF
TRBD2 TRBJ2-4 TRBV18 NA TGTGCCAGCTCAGTGCGGGGGGATACCAAAAACATTCAGTACTTC CASSVRGDTKNIQYF
NA TRBJ2-1 TRBV19 NA TGTGCCAGTACCCTAGGGGGGGACTCCTACAATGAGCAGTTCTTC CASTLGGDSYNEQFF
NA TRBJ2-5 TRBV18 NA TGTGCCAGCTCACCTCAAGCACGGGAGACCCAGTACTTC CASSPQARETQYF
TRBD1 TRBJ1-2 TRBV6-2/TRBV6-3 NA TGTGCCAGCAGTTCAGACGGGACAGTAGCCGGCTACACCTTC CASSSDGTVAGYTF
NA TRBJ2-7 TRBV28 NA TGTGCCAGCAGTTCCCTCTTCATAACCTACGAGCAGTACTTC CASSSLFITYEQYF
NA TRBJ2-7 TRBV5-5 NA TGTGCCAGCAGCTCTAGGGACGGGGACTACGAGCAGTACTTC CASSSRDGDYEQYF
NA TRBJ1-5 TRBV18 NA TGTGCCAGCTCCCCAGGGGAAGCGATGAAGCCCCAGCATTTT CASSPGEAMKPQHF
TRBD1 TRBJ1-2 TRBV28 NA TGTGCCAGCTCATCTGGGACAGGGGTTGGGGGCTACACCTTC CASSSGTGVGGYTF
TRBD1 TRBJ1-1 TRBV6-2/TRBV6-3 once TGTGCCAGCAGCAGTACAGGGGGCCGCACTGAAGCTTTCTTT CASSSTGGRTEAFF
NA TRBJ2-1 TRBV5-1 NA TGCGCCAGCAGCTTTCGGGGGAATGAGCAGTTCTTC CASSFRGNEQFF
NA TRBJ2-2 TRBV7-3 once TGTGCCAGCAGCCCCCCAGGCAGTGCGAACACCGGGGAGCTGTTTTTT CASSPPGSANTGELFF
NA TRBJ2-7 TRBV29-1 NA TGCAGCGTTGAAGGGCGGGGACTGGGACAAGGCGAGCAGTACTTC CSVEGRGLGQGEQYF
NA TRBJ2-3 TRBV18 NA TGTGCCAGCTCACCGAGGGGAGAAGCAGATACGCAGTATTTT CASSPRGEADTQYF
NA TRBJ2-5 TRBV5-1 NA TGCGCCAGCAGGGAACAGCAAGAGACCCAGTACTTC CASREQQETQYF
TRBD2 TRBJ2-2 TRBV9 NA TGTGCCAGCAGCGTAGAGAGCGGGAGAACCGGGGAGCTGTTTTTT CASSVESGRTGELFF
TRBD2 TRBJ2-7 TRBV4-2 NA TGTGCCAGCAGCCAGGGTTTAGCGGGGGCCGAGGGGCCCGAGCAGTACTTC CASSQGLAGAEGPEQYF
NA TRBJ2-5 TRBV24-1 NA TGTGCCACCAGTGACCCGGGAGGAGGGGGAGAGACCCAGTACTTC CATSDPGGGGETQYF
NA TRBJ1-5 TRBV6-1 once TGTGCCAGCAGTGAACGGGGGGAGTTTAGCAATCAGCCCCAGCATTTT CASSERGEFSNQPQHF
NA TRBJ2-1 TRBV9 NA TGTGCCAGCAGCCTCAGGGGTCAGGGGTCCTACAATGAGCAGTTCTTC CASSLRGQGSYNEQFF
TRBD1 TRBJ1-5 TRBV28 NA TGTGCCAGCCAGGGGGGGGGACAGCCCCAGCATTTT CASQGGGQPQHF
TRBD2 TRBJ2-7 TRBV4-1 NA TGCGCCAGCAGCCAGACAGGGACTAGCGGGAGTCTTCGGGAGCAGTACTTC CASSQTGTSGSLREQYF
TRBD1 TRBJ1-6 TRBV5-1 NA TGCGCCAGCAGCTTGGGGACAGGGGACACCGCGGATAATTCACCCCTCCACTTT CASSLGTGDTADNSPLHF
NA TRBJ1-1 TRBV28 NA TGTGCCAGCAGTTTTGAGCGGGCTGAAGCTTTCTTT CASSFERAEAFF
NA TRBJ2-7 TRBV9 NA TGTGCCAGCAGCGGGGACGGTGGAGAGCAGTACTTC CASSGDGGEQYF
NA TRBJ1-1 TRBV19 NA TGTGCCAGTAGTACACTCCGGGGTACTGAAGCTTTCTTT CASSTLRGTEAFF
TRBD1 TRBJ2-5 TRBV19 NA TGTGCCAGTAGTACACAGGGGTTCGAAGAGACCCAGTACTTC CASSTQGFEETQYF